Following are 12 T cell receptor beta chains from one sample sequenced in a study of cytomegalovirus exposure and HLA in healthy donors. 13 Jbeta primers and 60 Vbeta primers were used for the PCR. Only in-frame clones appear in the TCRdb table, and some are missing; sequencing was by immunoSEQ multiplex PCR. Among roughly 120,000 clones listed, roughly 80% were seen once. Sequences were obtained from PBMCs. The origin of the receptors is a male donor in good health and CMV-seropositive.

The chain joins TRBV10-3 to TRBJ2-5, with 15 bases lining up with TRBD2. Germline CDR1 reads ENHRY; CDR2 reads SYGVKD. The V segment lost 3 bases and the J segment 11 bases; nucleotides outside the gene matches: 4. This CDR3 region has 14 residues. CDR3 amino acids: CAISEGLAGGDQYF. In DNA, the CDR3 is TGTGCCATCAGTGAAGGACTAGCGGGAGGGGATCAGTACTTC.

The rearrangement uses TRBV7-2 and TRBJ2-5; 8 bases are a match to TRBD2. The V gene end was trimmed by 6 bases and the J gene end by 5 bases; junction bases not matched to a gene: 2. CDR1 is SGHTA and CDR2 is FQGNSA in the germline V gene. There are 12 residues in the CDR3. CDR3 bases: TGTGCCAGCAGGACGGGGGGGGAGACCCAGTACTTC. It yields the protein CASRTGGETQYF.

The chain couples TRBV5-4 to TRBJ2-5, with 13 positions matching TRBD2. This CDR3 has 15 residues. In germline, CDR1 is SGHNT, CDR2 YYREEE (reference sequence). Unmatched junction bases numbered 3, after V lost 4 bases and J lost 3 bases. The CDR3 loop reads CASSPGTSGEETQYF. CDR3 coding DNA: TGTGCCAGCAGCCCAGGGACTAGCGGGGAAGAGACCCAGTACTTC.

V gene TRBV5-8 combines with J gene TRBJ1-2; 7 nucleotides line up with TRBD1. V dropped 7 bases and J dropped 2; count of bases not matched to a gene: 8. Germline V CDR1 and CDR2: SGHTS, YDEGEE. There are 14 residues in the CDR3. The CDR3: CASRWAGGNYGYTF. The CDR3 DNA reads TGTGCCAGCCGATGGGCAGGGGGAAACTATGGCTACACCTTC.

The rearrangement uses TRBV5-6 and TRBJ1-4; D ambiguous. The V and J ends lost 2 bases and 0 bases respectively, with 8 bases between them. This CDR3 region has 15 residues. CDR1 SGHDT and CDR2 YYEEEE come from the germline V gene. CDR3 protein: CASSLAFPTNEKLFF. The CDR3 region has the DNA TGTGCCAGCAGCTTAGCATTCCCAACTAATGAAAAACTGTTTTTT.

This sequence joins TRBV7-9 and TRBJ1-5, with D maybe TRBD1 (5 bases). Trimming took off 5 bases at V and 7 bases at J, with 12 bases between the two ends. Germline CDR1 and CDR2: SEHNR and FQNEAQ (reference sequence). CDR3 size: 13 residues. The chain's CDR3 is CASSTQGTQPQHF. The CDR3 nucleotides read TGTGCCAGCAGCACCCAGGGAACCCAGCCCCAGCATTTT.

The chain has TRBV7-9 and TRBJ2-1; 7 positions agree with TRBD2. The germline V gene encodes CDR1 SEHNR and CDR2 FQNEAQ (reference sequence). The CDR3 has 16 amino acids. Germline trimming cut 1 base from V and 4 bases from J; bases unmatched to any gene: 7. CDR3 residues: CASSLGGGSLYNEQFF. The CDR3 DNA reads TGTGCCAGCAGCTTAGGGGGCGGGAGTTTATACAATGAGCAGTTCTTC.

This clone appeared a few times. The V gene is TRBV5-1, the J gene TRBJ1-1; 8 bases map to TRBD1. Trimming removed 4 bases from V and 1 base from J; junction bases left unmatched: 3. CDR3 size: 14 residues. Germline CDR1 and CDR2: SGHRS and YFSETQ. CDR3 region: CASSHGTGNTEAFF. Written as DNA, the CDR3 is TGCGCCAGCAGCCATGGGACAGGGAACACTGAAGCTTTCTTT.

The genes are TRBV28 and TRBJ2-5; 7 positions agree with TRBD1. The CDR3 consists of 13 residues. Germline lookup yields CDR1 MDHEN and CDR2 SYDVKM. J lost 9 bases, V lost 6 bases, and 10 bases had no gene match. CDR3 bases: TGTGCCAGCAGAGGGGGCCCCCGGACAGCCCAGTACTTC. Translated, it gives CASRGGPRTAQYF.

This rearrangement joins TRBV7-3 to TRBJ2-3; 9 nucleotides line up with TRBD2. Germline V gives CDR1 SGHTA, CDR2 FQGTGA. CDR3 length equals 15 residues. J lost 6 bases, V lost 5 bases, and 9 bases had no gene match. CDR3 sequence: CASSRRGLAGDTQYF. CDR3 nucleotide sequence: TGTGCCAGCAGCCGAAGGGGACTAGCTGGGGATACGCAGTATTTT.

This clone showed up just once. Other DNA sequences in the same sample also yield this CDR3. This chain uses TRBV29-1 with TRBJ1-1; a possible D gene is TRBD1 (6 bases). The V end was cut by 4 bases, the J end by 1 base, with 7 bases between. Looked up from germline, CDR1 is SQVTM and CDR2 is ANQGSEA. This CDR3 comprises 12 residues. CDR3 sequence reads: CSVARGNTEAFF. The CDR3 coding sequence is TGCAGCGTTGCCAGGGGGAACACTGAAGCTTTCTTT.

CDR3 sequence (DNA): TGTGCCAGCAGCTCAGCCCAGGACAGTCCAACTGAAGCTTTCTTT. This codes for CASSSAQDSPTEAFF. The rearrangement links TRBV7-9 to TRBJ1-1; tentatively, D is TRBD1 (6 bases). V lost 4 bases and J 5 bases, leaving 17 bases between the germline ends. From germline, CDR1 is SEHNR and CDR2 FQNEAQ (reference sequence). The CDR3 sequence is 15 residues long.